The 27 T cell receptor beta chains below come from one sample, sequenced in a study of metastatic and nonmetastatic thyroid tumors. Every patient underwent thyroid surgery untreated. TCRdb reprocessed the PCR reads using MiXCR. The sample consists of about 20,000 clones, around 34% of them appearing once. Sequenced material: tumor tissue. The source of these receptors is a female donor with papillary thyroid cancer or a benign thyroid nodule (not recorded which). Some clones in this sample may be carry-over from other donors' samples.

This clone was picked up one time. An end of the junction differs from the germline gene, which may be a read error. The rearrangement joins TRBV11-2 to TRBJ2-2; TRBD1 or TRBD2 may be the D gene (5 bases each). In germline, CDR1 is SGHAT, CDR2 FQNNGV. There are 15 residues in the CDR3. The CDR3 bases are TGTGCCAGCAGCGAAAGGGCAGGGAAAATCGGGGAGCTGTCTTTT. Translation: CASSERAGKIGELSF.

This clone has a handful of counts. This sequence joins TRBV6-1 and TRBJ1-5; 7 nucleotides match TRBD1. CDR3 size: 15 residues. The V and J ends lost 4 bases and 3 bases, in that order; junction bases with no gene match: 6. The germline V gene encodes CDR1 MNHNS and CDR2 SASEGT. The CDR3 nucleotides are TGTGCCAGCAGTGTCCACAGGGGACCCAATCAGCCCCAGCATTTT. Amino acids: CASSVHRGPNQPQHF.

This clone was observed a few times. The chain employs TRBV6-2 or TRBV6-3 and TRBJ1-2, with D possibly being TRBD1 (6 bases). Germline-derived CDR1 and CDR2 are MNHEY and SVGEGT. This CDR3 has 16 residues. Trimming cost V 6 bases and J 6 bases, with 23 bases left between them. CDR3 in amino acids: CASREAQGIYRHGYTF. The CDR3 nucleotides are TGTGCCAGCAGGGAGGCACAGGGCATATACCGCCATGGCTACACCTTC.

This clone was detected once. The CDR3 loop is CASSVEASGITGELFF. The CDR3 DNA sequence: TGTGCCAGCAGCGTAGAGGCTAGCGGGATCACCGGGGAGCTGTTTTTT. The chain carries TRBV9 and TRBJ2-2, with TRBD2 matching over 9 bases. Germline V CDR1 and CDR2: SGDLS, YYNGEE. Trimming took 0 bases from V and 4 from J; bases not matched to a gene: 4. The CDR3 is made up of 16 amino acids. Filled out from reference TRBV9 and TRBJ2-2, the complete variable domain reads DSGVTQTPKHLITATGQRVTLRCSPRSGDLSVYWYQQSLDQGLQFLIQYYNGEERAKGNILERFSAQQFPDLHSELNLSSLELGDSALYFCASSVEASGITGELFFGEGSRLTVL.

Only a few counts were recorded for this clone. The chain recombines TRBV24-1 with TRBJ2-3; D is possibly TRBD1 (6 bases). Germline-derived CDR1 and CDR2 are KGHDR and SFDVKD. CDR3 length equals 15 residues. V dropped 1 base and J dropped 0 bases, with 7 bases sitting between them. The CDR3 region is CATSDLGGSTDTQYF. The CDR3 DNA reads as TGTGCCACCAGTGATTTAGGGGGTAGCACAGATACGCAGTATTTT.

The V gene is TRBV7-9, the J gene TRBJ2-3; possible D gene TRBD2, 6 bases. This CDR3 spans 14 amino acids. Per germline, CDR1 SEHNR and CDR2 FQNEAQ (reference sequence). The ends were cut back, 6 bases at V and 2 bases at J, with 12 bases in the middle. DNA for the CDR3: TGTGCCAGCAGGGCGGGGAGATCCACAGATACGCAGTATTTT. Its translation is CASRAGRSTDTQYF.

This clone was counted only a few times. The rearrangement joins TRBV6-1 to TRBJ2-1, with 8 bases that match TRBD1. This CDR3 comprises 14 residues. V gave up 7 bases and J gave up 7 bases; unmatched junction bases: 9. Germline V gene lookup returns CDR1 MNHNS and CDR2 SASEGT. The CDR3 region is CASTRGQGDNEQFF. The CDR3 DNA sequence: TGTGCCAGCACCAGGGGGCAGGGGGATAATGAGCAGTTCTTC.

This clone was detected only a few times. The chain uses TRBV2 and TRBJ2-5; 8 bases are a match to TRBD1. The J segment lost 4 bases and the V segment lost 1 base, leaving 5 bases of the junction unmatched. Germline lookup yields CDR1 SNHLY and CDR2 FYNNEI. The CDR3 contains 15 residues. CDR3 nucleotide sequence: TGTGCCAGCAGTGAAGGTGCAGGGGGCGGAGAGACCCAGTACTTC. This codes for CASSEGAGGGETQYF. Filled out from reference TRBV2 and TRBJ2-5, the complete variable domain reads EPEVTQTPSHQVTQMGQEVILRCVPISNHLYFYWYRQILGQKVEFLVSFYNNEISEKSEIFDDQFSVERPDGSNFTLKIRSTKLEDSAMYFCASSEGAGGGETQYFGPGTRLLVL.

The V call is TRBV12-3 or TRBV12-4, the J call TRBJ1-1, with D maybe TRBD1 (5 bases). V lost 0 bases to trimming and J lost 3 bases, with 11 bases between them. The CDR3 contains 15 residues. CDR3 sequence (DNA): TGTGCCAGCAGTTTAGCCCAGTGGGGGGACACTGAAGCTTTCTTT. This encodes CASSLAQWGDTEAFF.

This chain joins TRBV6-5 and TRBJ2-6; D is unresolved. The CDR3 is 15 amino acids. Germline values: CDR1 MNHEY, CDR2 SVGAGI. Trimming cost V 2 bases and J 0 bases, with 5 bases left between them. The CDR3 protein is CASSYRTSGANVLTF. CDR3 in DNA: TGTGCCAGCAGTTACAGGACCTCTGGGGCCAACGTCCTGACTTTC.

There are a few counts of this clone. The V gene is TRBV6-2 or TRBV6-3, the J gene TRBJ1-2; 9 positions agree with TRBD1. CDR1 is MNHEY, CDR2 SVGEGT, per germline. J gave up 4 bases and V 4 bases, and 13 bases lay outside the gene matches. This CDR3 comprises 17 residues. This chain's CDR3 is CASSSTGGERTSYGYTF. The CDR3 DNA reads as TGTGCCAGCAGTTCGACAGGGGGTGAACGAACTAGCTATGGCTACACCTTC.

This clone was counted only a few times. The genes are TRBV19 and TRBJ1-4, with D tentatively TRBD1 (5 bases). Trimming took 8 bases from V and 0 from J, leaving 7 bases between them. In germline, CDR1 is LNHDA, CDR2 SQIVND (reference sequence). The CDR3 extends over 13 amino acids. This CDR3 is CASRQSTNEKLFF. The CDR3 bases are TGTGCCAGTCGACAGTCAACTAATGAAAAACTGTTTTTT. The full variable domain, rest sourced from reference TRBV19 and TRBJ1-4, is DGGITQSPKYLFRKEGQNVTLSCEQNLNHDAMYWYRQDPGQGLRLIYYSQIVNDFQKGDIAEGYSVSREKKESFPLTVTSAQKNPTAFYLCASRQSTNEKLFFGSGTQLSVL.

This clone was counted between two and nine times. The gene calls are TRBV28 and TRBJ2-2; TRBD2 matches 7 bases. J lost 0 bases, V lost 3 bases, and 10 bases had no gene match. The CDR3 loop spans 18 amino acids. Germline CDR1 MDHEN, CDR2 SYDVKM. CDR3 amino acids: CASSLIRAGLSNTGELFF. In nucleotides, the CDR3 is TGTGCCAGCAGTTTGATACGAGCGGGGCTCTCGAACACCGGGGAGCTGTTTTTT.

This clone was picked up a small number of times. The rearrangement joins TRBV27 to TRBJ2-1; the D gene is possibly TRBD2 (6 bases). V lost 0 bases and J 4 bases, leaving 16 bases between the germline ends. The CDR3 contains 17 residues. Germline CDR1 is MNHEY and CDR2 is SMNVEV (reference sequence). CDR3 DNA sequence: TGTGCCAGCAGTTTATCGTGGGGGGAGTTCGCTTACAATGAGCAGTTCTTC. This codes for CASSLSWGEFAYNEQFF.

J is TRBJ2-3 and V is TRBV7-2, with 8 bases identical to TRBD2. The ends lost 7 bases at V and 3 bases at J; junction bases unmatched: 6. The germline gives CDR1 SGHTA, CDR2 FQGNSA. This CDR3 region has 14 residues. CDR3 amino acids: CASTGAGVTDTQYF. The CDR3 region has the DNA TGTGCCAGCACCGGAGCGGGAGTGACAGATACGCAGTATTTT.

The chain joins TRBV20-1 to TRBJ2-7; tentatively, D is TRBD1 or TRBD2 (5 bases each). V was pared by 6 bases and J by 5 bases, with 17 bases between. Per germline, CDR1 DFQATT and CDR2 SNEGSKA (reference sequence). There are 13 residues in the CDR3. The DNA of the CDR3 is TGCAGTGCCCAGGGACCTCTAGGGGACGAGCAGTACTTC. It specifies CSAQGPLGDEQYF.

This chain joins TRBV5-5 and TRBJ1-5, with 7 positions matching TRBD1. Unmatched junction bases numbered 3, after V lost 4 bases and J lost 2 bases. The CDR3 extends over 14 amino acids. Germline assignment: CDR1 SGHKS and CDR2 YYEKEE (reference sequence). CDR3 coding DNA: TGTGCCAGCAGCACCGGGACAGGCAATCAGCCCCAGCATTTT. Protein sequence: CASSTGTGNQPQHF. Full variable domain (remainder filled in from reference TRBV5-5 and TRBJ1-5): DAGVTQSPTHLIKTRGQQVTLRCSPISGHKSVSWYQQVLGQGPQFIFQYYEKEERGRGNFPDRFSARQFPNYSSELNVNALLLGDSALYLCASSTGTGNQPQHFGDGTRLSIL.

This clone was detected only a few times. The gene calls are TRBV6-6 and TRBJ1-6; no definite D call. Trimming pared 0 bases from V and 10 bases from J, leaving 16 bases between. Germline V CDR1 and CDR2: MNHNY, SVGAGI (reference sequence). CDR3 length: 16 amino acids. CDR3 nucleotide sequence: TGTGCCAGCAGTTACTCGACGGCGGGTAGGAACTCACCCCTCCACTTT. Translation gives CASSYSTAGRNSPLHF.

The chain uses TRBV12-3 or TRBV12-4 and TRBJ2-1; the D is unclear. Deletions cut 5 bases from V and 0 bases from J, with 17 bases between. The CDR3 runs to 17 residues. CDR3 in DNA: TGTGCCAGCAGTCCCAGAGCTGGCCGTGGCTCCTACAATGAGCAGTTCTTC. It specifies CASSPRAGRGSYNEQFF.

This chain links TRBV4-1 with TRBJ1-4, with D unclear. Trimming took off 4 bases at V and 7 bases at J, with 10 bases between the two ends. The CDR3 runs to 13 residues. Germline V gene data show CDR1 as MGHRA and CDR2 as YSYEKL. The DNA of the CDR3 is TGCGCCAGCAGCCGTCTTTGGGGTGAAAAACTGTTTTTT. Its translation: CASSRLWGEKLFF.

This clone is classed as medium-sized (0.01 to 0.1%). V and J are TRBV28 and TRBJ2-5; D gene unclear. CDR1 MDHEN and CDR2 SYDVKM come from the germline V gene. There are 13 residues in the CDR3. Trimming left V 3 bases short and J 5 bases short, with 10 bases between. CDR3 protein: CASSFDGSETQYF. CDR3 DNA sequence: TGTGCCAGCAGTTTTGACGGCTCGGAGACCCAGTACTTC.

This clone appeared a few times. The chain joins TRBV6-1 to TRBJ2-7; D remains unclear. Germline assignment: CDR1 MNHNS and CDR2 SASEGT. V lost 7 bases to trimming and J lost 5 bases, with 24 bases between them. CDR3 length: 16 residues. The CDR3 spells CASTDGWWADGDEQYF. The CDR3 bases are TGTGCCAGCACCGATGGGTGGTGGGCTGACGGAGACGAGCAGTACTTC.

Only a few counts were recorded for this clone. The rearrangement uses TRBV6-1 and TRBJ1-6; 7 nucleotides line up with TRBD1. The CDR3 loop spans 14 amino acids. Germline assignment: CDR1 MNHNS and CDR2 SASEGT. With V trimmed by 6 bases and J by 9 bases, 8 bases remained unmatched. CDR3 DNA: TGTGCCAGCAGGAGTGGTCAGGGGGGTTCACCCCTCCACTTT. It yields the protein CASRSGQGGSPLHF.

Here the CDR3 reads CASSYSTSSTDTQYF. The CDR3 DNA reads as TGTGCCAGCAGTTACTCGACGTCTAGCACAGATACGCAGTATTTT. The rearrangement joins TRBV6-5 to TRBJ2-3; D is unclear. V was shortened by 0 bases and J by 0 bases, with 7 bases between the two germline ends. The CDR3 contains 15 residues. Germline lookup yields CDR1 MNHEY and CDR2 SVGAGI.

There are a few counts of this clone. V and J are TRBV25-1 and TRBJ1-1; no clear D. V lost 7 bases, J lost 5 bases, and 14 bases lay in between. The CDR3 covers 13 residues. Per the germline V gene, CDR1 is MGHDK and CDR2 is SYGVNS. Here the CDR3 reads CASNLGVGTEAFF. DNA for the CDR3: TGTGCCAGCAATTTGGGTGTTGGGACTGAAGCTTTCTTT.

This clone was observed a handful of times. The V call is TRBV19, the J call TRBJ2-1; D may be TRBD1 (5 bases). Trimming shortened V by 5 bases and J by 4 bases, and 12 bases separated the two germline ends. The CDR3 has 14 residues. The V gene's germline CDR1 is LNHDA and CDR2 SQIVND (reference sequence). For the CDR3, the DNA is TGTGCCAGTAGTCCCCAGGGCCTTTACAATGAGCAGTTCTTC. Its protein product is CASSPQGLYNEQFF.

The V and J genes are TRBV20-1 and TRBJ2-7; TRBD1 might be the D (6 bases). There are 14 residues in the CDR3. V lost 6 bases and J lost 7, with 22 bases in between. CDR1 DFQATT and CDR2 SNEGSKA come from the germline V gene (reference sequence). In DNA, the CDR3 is TGCAGTGCGCACCCGACAGGTGGGGTTGGGGAGCAGTACTTC. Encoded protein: CSAHPTGGVGEQYF.